Sequencing of this T cell receptor (beta chain) was carried out in a study of post-analysis software for immune sequencing data. Prepared libraries of TCR beta cDNA carried unique molecular identifiers. One entry per CDR3 protein, called by TCRdb with MiXCR from the PCR reads. The data contain approximately 460,000 distinct CDR3 sequences, around 40% of them singletons. CDR1 and CDR2 (germline): DFQATT, SNEGSKA (reference sequence). Trimming removed 0 bases from V and 3 bases from J, with 12 bases in between. This CDR3 has 15 amino acids. Notes on the study in general: Patients with multiple sclerosis recorded significantly lower normalized Chao1 diversity than controls, the study found. TRBV5-6, TRBV5-1 and TRBV20-1 belonged to a set of a few TRBV segments that were more frequent in patients than controls. The F measure placed samples prepared in the same batch into strongly shared clusters.

This clonotype was seen repeatedly, ten times or more. Its antigen remains unknown. The sequencing input was blood. This TCR was sampled from a girl aged 10 to 17 with multiple sclerosis. This chain links TRBV20-1 with TRBJ1-5, with a weak D call TRBD1 (5 bases). CDR3 coding DNA: TGCAGTGCTAGAGATGTAGGAGGGGACAATCAGCCCCAGCATTTT. It codes for CSARDVGGDNQPQHF.